Listed below are T cell receptor beta chains from one sample, sequenced in a study of blood T cells in healthy people across ages. MiXCR was run by TCRdb on the 5' RACE reads, yielding one entry per CDR3 protein. The table includes over 750,000 distinct CDR3 sequences, more than 20% detected once. The same sample was also studied in work on T cells of mothers and their children.

Sequenced sample: blood. Receptors were obtained from a boy between 10 and 17 years old in good health. Both conserved end residues are part of each CDR3. Rows may omit the clone size; those that give it use once, few, many or a size class.

J gene: TRBJ2-7; clone size: NA; V gene: TRBV7-6; CDR3 protein: CASSLSEGREQYF
J gene: TRBJ2-5; clone size: few; V gene: TRBV10-3; CDR3 protein: CAIRRGEETQYF
J gene: TRBJ1-1; clone size: NA; V gene: TRBV25-1; CDR3 protein: CASSELALNTEAFF
J gene: TRBJ2-1; clone size: NA; V gene: TRBV4-3; CDR3 protein: CASSQVRGGSPEQFF
J gene: TRBJ2-5; clone size: few; V gene: TRBV6-5; CDR3 protein: CASTLSGGIQETQYF
J gene: TRBJ2-3; clone size: NA; V gene: TRBV7-2; CDR3 protein: CASSNEANHSTDTQYF
J gene: NA; clone size: NA; V gene: TRBV15; CDR3 protein: CATRSLEASEQFF
J gene: TRBJ1-4; clone size: many; V gene: TRBV6-2/TRBV6-3; CDR3 protein: CASGNEKLFF
J gene: TRBJ1-1; clone size: NA; V gene: TRBV27; CDR3 protein: CASSPLEEYERDTEAFF
J gene: TRBJ1-2; clone size: NA; V gene: TRBV28; CDR3 protein: CASSLVWGQEGYGYTF
J gene: TRBJ1-6; clone size: NA; V gene: TRBV7-8; CDR3 protein: CASSWTESPLHF
J gene: TRBJ1-2; clone size: NA; V gene: TRBV10-3; CDR3 protein: CAISESRLKGQGHYGYTF
J gene: TRBJ2-4; clone size: few; V gene: TRBV20-1; CDR3 protein: CSARPAGQALAKNIQYF
J gene: TRBJ2-7; clone size: NA; V gene: TRBV29-1; CDR3 protein: CSVEASYEQYF
J gene: TRBJ1-5; clone size: NA; V gene: TRBV7-9; CDR3 protein: CASSSGQGLGQPQHF
J gene: TRBJ1-1; clone size: NA; V gene: TRBV15; CDR3 protein: CATSRDYLGREAFF
J gene: TRBJ1-3; clone size: few; V gene: TRBV5-5; CDR3 protein: CASSIDNSGNTIYF
J gene: TRBJ2-6; clone size: NA; V gene: TRBV7-2; CDR3 protein: CASSLDVMGTTGANVLTF
J gene: TRBJ2-7; clone size: NA; V gene: TRBV4-1; CDR3 protein: CASSQMSSASYEQYF
J gene: NA; clone size: many; V gene: TRBV29-1; CDR3 protein: CSVGVTGGNEQFF
J gene: TRBJ1-5; clone size: NA; V gene: TRBV12-3/TRBV12-4; CDR3 protein: CASSLAVGQGEFQPQHF
J gene: TRBJ2-7; clone size: NA; V gene: TRBV19; CDR3 protein: CASSIFRGPSYEQYF
J gene: TRBJ2-7; clone size: few; V gene: TRBV27; CDR3 protein: CASSLSQRGVYEQYF
J gene: TRBJ1-3; clone size: NA; V gene: TRBV21-1; CDR3 protein: CASSPRPDSGNTIYF
J gene: TRBJ2-3; clone size: few; V gene: TRBV7-8; CDR3 protein: CASRARGTDTQYF
J gene: TRBJ2-5; clone size: NA; V gene: TRBV29-1; CDR3 protein: CSVARARQETQYF
J gene: TRBJ2-2; clone size: few; V gene: TRBV29-1; CDR3 protein: CSVGQSTGELFF
J gene: TRBJ2-2; clone size: NA; V gene: TRBV11-2; CDR3 protein: CASSLVRTGELFF
J gene: TRBJ1-1; clone size: NA; V gene: TRBV9; CDR3 protein: CASGRGGRGNTEAFF
J gene: TRBJ1-1; clone size: few; V gene: TRBV7-9; CDR3 protein: CASSPGTGLTNTEAFF
J gene: NA; clone size: NA; V gene: TRBV5-1; CDR3 protein: CASSLAGSGGKSEQFF
J gene: TRBJ1-2; clone size: few; V gene: TRBV7-2; CDR3 protein: CASSLGVGNYGYTF
J gene: TRBJ1-2; clone size: NA; V gene: TRBV2; CDR3 protein: CASRRTEDYGYTF
J gene: TRBJ2-7; clone size: once; V gene: TRBV20-1; CDR3 protein: CSAGGLAGPLNEQYF
J gene: TRBJ1-4; clone size: NA; V gene: TRBV6-2/TRBV6-3; CDR3 protein: CASRPSPRPAEKLFF
J gene: TRBJ1-4; clone size: NA; V gene: TRBV28; CDR3 protein: CASSSGLNFNEKLFF
J gene: TRBJ2-1; clone size: NA; V gene: TRBV4-1; CDR3 protein: CASSQDGLAGGPSYNEQFF